The 3 T cell receptor beta chains below were found in one sample sequenced in a study of blood T cell repertoires in COVID-19. Sequencing used immunoSEQ multiplex PCR; TCRdb keeps in-frame clones, though not all of them. There are 20,000 to 25,000 clones in the sample; around 67% occur only once, and roughly 20% lies in the top ten. Sequencing was carried out using peripheral blood. The receptors here all came from a human donor in a cohort sampled during active or convalescent COVID-19.

This clone came up a few times. The chain employs TRBV30 and TRBJ1-2; D is possibly TRBD1 (6 bases). Trimming shortened V by 2 bases and J by 4 bases, and 17 bases separated the two germline ends. The CDR3 runs 15 residues. Per germline, CDR1 GTSNPN and CDR2 SVGIG (reference sequence). The CDR3 DNA follows: TGTGCCTGGAGTAGTACGGCAGGGGATCGCTATGGCTACACCTTC. It yields the protein CAWSSTAGDRYGYTF.

The V call is TRBV18, the J call TRBJ1-5, with D perhaps TRBD1 (5 bases). Germline CDR1 is KGHSH and CDR2 is LQKENI. The CDR3 sequence is 14 residues long. V lost 4 bases to trimming and J lost 8 bases, with 15 bases between them. CDR3 residues: CASSREAGWEPQHF. For the CDR3, the DNA is TGTGCCAGCTCACGGGAGGCAGGGTGGGAGCCCCAGCATTTT.

This sequence joins TRBV3-1 (or the pseudogene TRBV3-2) and TRBJ2-7; no clear D. The CDR3 has 13 residues. V lost 4 bases, J lost 0 bases, and 7 bases lay in between. CDR1 is LGHDT, CDR2 YNNKEL, per germline (reference sequence). The CDR3 nucleotides read TGTGCCAGCAGCCTTAGAAGCTCCTACGAGCAGTACTTC. This translates into CASSLRSSYEQYF.